These 17 T cell receptor beta chains share one sample of origin, sequenced in a study of Graves' ophthalmopathy and Graves' hyperthyroidism. Researchers took RNA transcripts and amplified TCR beta CDR3 regions from them. An opening RT-PCR round employed HTBI primers and preceded a second-round multiplex PCR. TCRdb re-derived calls from the multiplex PCR reads in MiXCR, one entry per CDR3 protein. This sample carries over a million distinct CDR3 sequences, about 35% of them seen once, and the ten largest clones take approximately 12%. The material sequenced was peripheral blood or thyroid tissue (not recorded which). Receptors were obtained from an adult man with Graves' hyperthyroidism.

This clonotype was found a few times. The CDR3 is CASTRRQAIRGELFF. Written as DNA, the CDR3 is TGTGCCAGCACACGCCGGCAGGCAATAAGGGGGGAGCTGTTTTTT. This chain uses TRBV6-2 or TRBV6-3 with TRBJ2-2; D unresolved. Germline CDR1 and CDR2: MNHEY and SVGEGT. The CDR3 consists of 15 residues. V was pared by 7 bases and J by 8 bases, with 20 bases between.

The chain combines TRBV18 with TRBJ2-5, with 7 bases that match TRBD1. The V gene end was trimmed by 3 bases and the J gene end by 5 bases; junction bases not matched to a gene: 12. This CDR3 has 16 residues. Looked up from germline, CDR1 is KGHSH and CDR2 is LQKENI. The CDR3 region has the DNA TGTGCCAGCTCACCGTCCCGGCTGACAGGGACGGAGACCCAGTACTTC. It specifies CASSPSRLTGTETQYF.

This clonotype has a count of ten or more. The rearrangement joins TRBV5-6 to TRBJ2-7; D is unclear. Trimming shortened V by 3 bases and J by 7 bases, and 8 bases separated the two germline ends. Germline assignment: CDR1 SGHDT and CDR2 YYEEEE. The CDR3 runs 11 residues. Here the CDR3 DNA reads TGTGCCAGCAGCTGGGCCGGGGAGCAGTACTTC. Encoded protein: CASSWAGEQYF.

The chain employs TRBV20-1 and TRBJ1-6; 9 bases align to TRBD1. The CDR3 covers 15 residues. Germline lookup yields CDR1 DFQATT and CDR2 SNEGSKA (reference sequence). Trimming took 3 bases from V and 7 from J; bases not matched to a gene: 7. CDR3 nucleotides: TGCAGTGCTAGTCGGGACAGGGAGGGGAATTCACCCCTCCACTTT. Residues: CSASRDREGNSPLHF.

This clonotype showed up just a few times. A read error may produce the germline difference seen at one junction end. V and J are TRBV6-1 and TRBJ1-1, with TRBD1 as a possible D gene (6 bases). Per germline, CDR1 MNHNS and CDR2 SASEGT. This CDR3 is 14 amino acids long. The CDR3 reads CASNRGRVDTEALF. CDR3 DNA: TGTGCCAGCAACCGGGGGCGGGTGGACACTGAAGCTCTCTTT.

This clonotype was found a few times. J is TRBJ2-2 and V is TRBV10-3; D tentatively fits TRBD1 or TRBD2 (5 bases each). The V end lost 3 bases, the J end lost 4 bases, and 9 bases lay between the germline ends. CDR3 length equals 14 residues. CDR1 ENHRY and CDR2 SYGVKD come from the germline V gene. The CDR3 DNA reads TGTGCCATCAGTGAACGGGGCGGCACCGGGGAGCTGTTTTTT. Its protein is CAISERGGTGELFF.

This sequence joins TRBV10-3 and TRBJ1-5; D is unclear. Germline V gene data show CDR1 as ENHRY and CDR2 as SYGVKD. Trimming left V 2 bases short and J 14 bases short, with 10 bases between. The CDR3 totals 11 residues. For the CDR3, the DNA is TGTGCCATCAGTGAGGGGGAGAGTAAGCATTTT. As protein: CAISEGESKHF.

In its sample, this clonotype was seen a few times. V and J are TRBV12-3 or TRBV12-4 and TRBJ1-1, with 8 bases matching TRBD1. The ends lost 7 bases at V and 5 bases at J; junction bases unmatched: 9. The CDR3 is 14 amino acids. The CDR3 is CASTSGQGWTEAFF. The CDR3 nucleotides are TGTGCCAGCACCTCAGGACAGGGCTGGACTGAAGCTTTCTTT.

On this clonotype: Given a much more abundant clone one base away, this may be a read error. The chain recombines TRBV11-2 with TRBJ1-1; tentative D call: TRBD1 (6 bases). The CDR3 is 15 residues long. Per germline, CDR1 SGHAT and CDR2 FQNNGV. The CDR3 region is CARSLVGTPRTEAFF. The CDR3 DNA reads TGTGCCCGCAGCTTAGTTGGGACACCGAGGACTGAAGCTTTCTTT. Full variable domain (rest looked up from reference TRBV11-2 and TRBJ1-1): EAGVAQSPRYKIIEKRQSVAFWCNPISGHATLYWYQQILGQGPKLLIQFQNNGVVDDSQLPKDRFSAERLKGVDSTLKIQPAKLEDSAVYLCARSLVGTPRTEAFFGQGTRLTVV.

This chain connects TRBV7-3 to TRBJ2-3, with D unclear. Germline CDR1 SGHTA, CDR2 FQGTGA. Trimming removed 2 bases from V and 2 bases from J, with 11 bases in between. CDR3 length equals 15 residues. The CDR3 nucleotides are TGTGCCAGCAGCTTACGCGGAGACCCCACAGATACGCAGTATTTT. This encodes CASSLRGDPTDTQYF. The full variable domain, with the rest looked up from reference TRBV7-3 and TRBJ2-3, is GAGVSQTPSNKVTEKGKYVELRCDPISGHTALYWYRQSLGQGPEFLIYFQGTGAADDSGLPNDRFFAVRPEGSVSTLKIQRTERGDSAVYLCASSLRGDPTDTQYFGPGTRLTVL.

The chain couples TRBV10-3 to TRBJ1-2, with a tentative D call TRBD1 (6 bases). In germline, CDR1 is ENHRY, CDR2 SYGVKD. Trimming shortened V by 2 bases and J by 8 bases, and 12 bases separated the two germline ends. The CDR3 has 13 amino acids. The CDR3 DNA sequence: TGTGCCATCAGTGAGCCGACAGGTGGAGGCTACACCTTC. This encodes CAISEPTGGGYTF.

This clonotype appeared many times. The chain couples TRBV7-2 to TRBJ2-7, with D possibly matching TRBD1 (6 bases). From germline, CDR1 is SGHTA and CDR2 FQGNSA. The CDR3 has 14 amino acids. Trimming left V 5 bases short and J 2 bases short, with 13 bases between. The CDR3 reads CASSLRTEAYEQYF. The DNA of the CDR3 is TGTGCCAGCAGCCTACGGACAGAAGCCTACGAGCAGTACTTC.

This rearrangement joins TRBV12-3 or TRBV12-4 to TRBJ2-2, with TRBD1 identical over 7 bases. The CDR3 contains 14 residues. V was clipped by 5 bases and J by 4 bases; unmatched bases: 4. CDR3 protein: CASSAGTATGELFF. DNA for the CDR3: TGTGCCAGCAGTGCCGGGACAGCCACCGGGGAGCTGTTTTTT.

This chain's CDR3 is CAPVPDRLGEAFF. CDR3 DNA: TGTGCCCCAGTCCCGGACAGGCTCGGAGAAGCTTTCTTT. The chain employs TRBV24-1 and TRBJ1-1; 7 nucleotides match TRBD1. This CDR3 comprises 13 residues. V lost 12 bases and J lost 8; bases outside the gene matches: 14. The germline V gene has CDR1 KGHDR and CDR2 SFDVKD.

The chain employs TRBV6-2 or TRBV6-3 and TRBJ2-5; D ambiguous. TRBJ2-1 matches the DNA end more closely, so the J call is doubtful. The CDR3 has 11 amino acids. Germline CDR1 MNHEY, CDR2 SVGEGT. The CDR3 protein is CASSRYNEQFF. The CDR3 nucleotides are TGTGCCAGCAGTCGCTACAATGAGCAGTTCTTC.

In this sample, this clonotype turned up many times. For the CDR3, the DNA is TGTGCCAGCAGCGGAGGACTAGCGGGAGGTGAGACCCAGTACTTC. Amino acids: CASSGGLAGGETQYF. This chain connects TRBV9 to TRBJ2-5, with TRBD2 identical over 14 bases. CDR1 and CDR2 from the germline V gene are SGDLS and YYNGEE. With V trimmed by 3 bases and J by 5 bases, 3 bases remained unmatched. The length of the CDR3 is 15 residues.

A word on this clonotype: The junction departs from germline at one end; a sequencing error may be responsible. The chain links TRBV6-5 to TRBJ1-1; D is unclear. The V gene's germline CDR1 is MNHEY and CDR2 SVGAGI. CDR3 length: 14 amino acids. CDR3 in amino acids: CARSYSAGGTEAFF. Here the CDR3 DNA reads TGTGCCCGCAGTTACTCAGCAGGAGGGACTGAAGCTTTCTTT.